The present TCR beta chain was sequenced within a study of Ad26.COV2.S vaccination and SARS-CoV-2 variants. At the level of the study: Intramuscularly, Ad26.COV2.S was given either once or twice, 56 days apart. Study observations and caveats: Substantial response breadth was reportedly seen for spike-specific CD8+ and CD4+ T cells after vaccination.

Germline V CDR1 and CDR2: SQVTM, ANQGSEA. V shed 6 bases and J shed 7 bases, with 20 bases lying between them. CDR3 length: 14 amino acids. Treatment specified: some 20 received Ad26.COV2.S at low or high dose, single or two shots; about 5 received placebo; per-sample allocation not given. Sampling took place 63 days after the first vaccine or placebo injection. This table comes from immunoSEQ multiplex PCR, and its TCRdb copy is limited to in-frame clones, with some not included. The sample shows about 420,000 clones, around 87% of them seen only once. Comments on this clone: Its matching antigen is unknown.

The gene calls are TRBV29-1 and TRBJ2-3, with D perhaps TRBD2 (6 bases). The TCR comes from a person between 18 and 60 years old who received the Ad26.COV2.S COVID-19 vaccine or a placebo. Sample: peripheral blood, taken in a trial of Ad26.COV2.S vaccine versus placebo. Here the CDR3 DNA reads TGCAGCGTGCATGGGGAGGAACGCGGGCATACGCAGTATTTT. Translated: CSVHGEERGHTQYF.